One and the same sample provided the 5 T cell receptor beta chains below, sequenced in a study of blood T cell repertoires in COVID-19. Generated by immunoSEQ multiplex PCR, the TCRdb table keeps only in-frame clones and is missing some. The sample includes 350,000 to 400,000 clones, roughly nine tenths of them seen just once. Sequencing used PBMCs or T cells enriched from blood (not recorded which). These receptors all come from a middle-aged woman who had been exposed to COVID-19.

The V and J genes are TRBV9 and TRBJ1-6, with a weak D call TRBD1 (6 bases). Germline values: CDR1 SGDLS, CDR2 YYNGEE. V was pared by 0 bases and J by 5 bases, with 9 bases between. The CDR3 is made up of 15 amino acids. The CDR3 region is CASSVEGVDNSPLHF. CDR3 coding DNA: TGTGCCAGCAGCGTAGAGGGGGTGGATAATTCACCCCTCCACTTT.

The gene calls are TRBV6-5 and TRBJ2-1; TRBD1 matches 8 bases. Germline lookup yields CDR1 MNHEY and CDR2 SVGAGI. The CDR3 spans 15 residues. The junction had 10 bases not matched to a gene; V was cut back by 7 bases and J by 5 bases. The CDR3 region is CASKGSDRGHNEQFF. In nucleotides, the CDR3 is TGTGCCAGCAAGGGATCAGACAGGGGCCACAATGAGCAGTTCTTC.

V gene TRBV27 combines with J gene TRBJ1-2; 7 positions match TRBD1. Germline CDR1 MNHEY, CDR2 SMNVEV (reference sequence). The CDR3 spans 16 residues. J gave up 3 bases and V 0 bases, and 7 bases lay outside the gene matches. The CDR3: CASSLSDRVQHYGYTF. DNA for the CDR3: TGTGCCAGCAGTTTATCTGACAGGGTCCAGCACTATGGCTACACCTTC.

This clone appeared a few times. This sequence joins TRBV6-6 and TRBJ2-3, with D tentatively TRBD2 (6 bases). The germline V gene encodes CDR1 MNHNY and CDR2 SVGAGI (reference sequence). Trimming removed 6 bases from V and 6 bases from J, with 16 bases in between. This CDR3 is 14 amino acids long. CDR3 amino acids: CASSRFGRDDTQYF. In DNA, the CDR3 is TGTGCCAGCAGCCGCTTCGGGAGAGATGATACGCAGTATTTT.

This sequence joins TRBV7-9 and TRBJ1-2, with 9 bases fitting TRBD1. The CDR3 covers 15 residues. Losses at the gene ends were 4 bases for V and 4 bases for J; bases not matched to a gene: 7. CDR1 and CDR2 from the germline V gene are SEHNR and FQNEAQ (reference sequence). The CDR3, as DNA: TGTGCCAGCAGCTCGGACAGGGGCGGATTCTATGGCTACACCTTC. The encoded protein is CASSSDRGGFYGYTF.